The 30 T cell receptor beta chains given below trace back to one sample, sequenced in a study of blood T cell repertoires in COVID-19. TCRdb keeps only in-frame clones here, not all; method: immunoSEQ multiplex PCR. The data show under 350,000 clones, with around 88% seen just once and roughly 5% held by the top ten. Material for sequencing was peripheral blood. The receptors were sampled from a middle-aged man with acute or convalescent COVID-19.

The rearrangement uses TRBV5-1 and TRBJ2-3; D is ambiguous. Per the germline V gene, CDR1 is SGHRS and CDR2 is YFSETQ. The ends were cut back, 0 bases at V and 3 bases at J, with 14 bases in the middle. This CDR3 is built from 16 residues. For the CDR3, the DNA is TGCGCCAGCAGCTTGGTTGTCAGTCTGAGGACAGATACGCAGTATTTT. Protein product: CASSLVVSLRTDTQYF.

V and J are TRBV2 and TRBJ2-1, with unresolved D. The CDR3 contains 10 residues. Trimming took off 8 bases at V and 6 bases at J, with 5 bases between the two ends. Germline-derived CDR1 and CDR2 are SNHLY and FYNNEI. The CDR3 here is CASQINEQFF. The CDR3 coding sequence is TGTGCCAGCCAAATCAATGAGCAGTTCTTC.

CDR3 DNA: TGTGCCAGCAGCCGCGGGCGGGCCCTTGGTGGGGCTTTCTTT. Translated: CASSRGRALGGAFF. V and J are TRBV7-2 and TRBJ1-1, with D unresolved. The V end lost 5 bases, the J end lost 11 bases, and 21 bases lay between the germline ends. The CDR3 sequence is 14 residues long. Germline V lookup: CDR1 SGHTA, CDR2 FQGNSA.

J is TRBJ2-3 and V is TRBV11-2, with TRBD2 identical over 10 bases. Germline CDR1 reads SGHAT; CDR2 reads FQNNGV. Trimming cost V 5 bases and J 5 bases; bases outside gene matches: 4. This CDR3 has 14 amino acids. This chain's CDR3 is CASSPTSGVDTQYF. The CDR3 region has the DNA TGTGCCAGCAGCCCCACTAGCGGGGTAGATACGCAGTATTTT.

The chain links TRBV5-1 to TRBJ2-2; D might be TRBD2 (6 bases). This CDR3 has 15 residues. Trimming took 4 bases from V and 1 from J, leaving 11 bases between them. CDR1 SGHRS and CDR2 YFSETQ come from the germline V gene. Here the CDR3 DNA reads TGCGCCAGCAGCGTGGGACTCTGGAACACCGGGGAGCTGTTTTTT. The encoded protein is CASSVGLWNTGELFF.

This clone is a singleton in its sample. The chain has TRBV30 and TRBJ1-5; D gene unclear. The germline CDR1 and CDR2 sequences are GTSNPN and SVGIG (reference sequence). This CDR3 has 14 amino acids. V lost 2 bases to trimming and J lost 7 bases, with 15 bases between them. The CDR3 region is CAWSKWAARQPQHF. The DNA of the CDR3 is TGTGCCTGGAGTAAATGGGCAGCCCGACAGCCCCAGCATTTT.

In this sample, this clone turned up once. The chain couples TRBV2 to TRBJ1-6, with D possibly matching TRBD1 (6 bases). The CDR3 sequence is 14 residues long. V gave up 8 bases and J gave up 7 bases, with 15 bases separating them. The germline V gene encodes CDR1 SNHLY and CDR2 FYNNEI. The CDR3 loop is CASGRGGQNSPLHF. The CDR3 DNA is TGTGCCAGCGGGAGGGGGGGTCAGAATTCACCCCTCCACTTT.

The chain employs TRBV9 and TRBJ1-5, with 9 bases matching TRBD1. The CDR3 loop spans 17 amino acids. Per the germline V gene, CDR1 is SGDLS and CDR2 is YYNGEE. Trimming removed 3 bases from V and 8 bases from J; junction bases left unmatched: 15. The CDR3 loop is CASSAGTGRLLTEPQHF. The CDR3 nucleotides are TGTGCCAGCAGCGCGGGGACAGGGCGCCTCCTGACTGAGCCCCAGCATTTT.

This chain uses TRBV24-1 with TRBJ1-1; the D is unclear. V lost 4 bases and J lost 5, with 7 bases in between. CDR1 is KGHDR, CDR2 SFDVKD, per germline. The CDR3 is 12 amino acids. CDR3 sequence: CATSDPGTEAFF. In nucleotides, the CDR3 is TGTGCCACCAGTGACCCCGGGACTGAAGCTTTCTTT.

CDR3 bases: TGTGCCAGCAGCCGGACAGCTGGGAACACTGAAGCTTTCTTT. Translation: CASSRTAGNTEAFF. The chain employs TRBV5-5 and TRBJ1-1; a weak D match, TRBD1 (6 bases). The length of the CDR3 is 14 residues. Germline V gene data show CDR1 as SGHKS and CDR2 as YYEKEE (reference sequence). Trimming stripped 4 bases from V and 1 base from J, with 11 bases between.

The rearrangement links TRBV6-5 to TRBJ2-7; no firm D call. The germline V and J ends were trimmed by 5 bases and 3 bases, with 17 bases remaining between them. This CDR3 contains 15 residues. Germline assignment: CDR1 MNHEY and CDR2 SVGAGI. The CDR3 DNA reads TGTGCCAGCAGTCTCCGCTCAACTCCTCTCTACGAGCAGTACTTC. This gives the protein CASSLRSTPLYEQYF.

The V and J genes are TRBV29-1 and TRBJ1-2; D unclear. Germline CDR1 reads SQVTM; CDR2 reads ANQGSEA. This CDR3 has 13 amino acids. Between the trimmed V and J ends, which lost 7 bases and 6 bases, there was a span of 18 bases. CDR3 protein: CSAGVGGSDGYTF. Here the CDR3 DNA reads TGCAGCGCTGGGGTCGGCGGGAGCGATGGCTACACCTTC. The full variable domain, in which reference TRBV29-1 and TRBJ1-2 provide the parts outside the CDR3, is SAVISQKPSRDICQRGTSLTIQCQVDSQVTMMFWYRQQPGQSLTLIATANQGSEATYESGFVIDKFPISRPNLTFSTLTVSNMSPEDSSIYLCSAGVGGSDGYTFGSGTRLTVV.

The chain employs TRBV19 and TRBJ1-2; 8 bases align to TRBD1. J was trimmed by 7 bases and V by 7 bases; bases with no gene match: 20. Germline V CDR1 and CDR2: LNHDA, SQIVND (reference sequence). The CDR3 covers 17 residues. The CDR3 region has the DNA TGTGCCAGTACCACCATGACCCCCCAGGGGGCAAGAAGTGGCTACACCTTC. Translated: CASTTMTPQGARSGYTF. Using reference TRBV19 and TRBJ1-2 for the parts outside the CDR3, the full variable domain is DGGITQSPKYLFRKEGQNVTLSCEQNLNHDAMYWYRQDPGQGLRLIYYSQIVNDFQKGDIAEGYSVSREKKESFPLTVTSAQKNPTAFYLCASTTMTPQGARSGYTFGSGTRLTVV.

This chain joins TRBV27 and TRBJ2-1, with TRBD2 as a possible D gene (7 bases). CDR1 and CDR2 (germline): MNHEY, SMNVEV (reference sequence). The CDR3 loop spans 14 amino acids. Trimming shortened V by 7 bases and J by 1 base, and 11 bases separated the two germline ends. This CDR3 is CASTRGASYNEQFF. CDR3 DNA: TGTGCCAGCACCCGGGGGGCTTCCTACAATGAGCAGTTCTTC.

This chain connects TRBV5-1 to TRBJ2-1; 10 bases agree with TRBD1. V gave up 2 bases and J gave up 8 bases; unmatched junction bases: 1. Germline CDR1 SGHRS, CDR2 YFSETQ. The CDR3 has 13 amino acids. CDR3 loop: CASSFGQGDEQFF. For the CDR3, the DNA is TGCGCCAGCAGCTTTGGACAGGGGGATGAGCAGTTCTTC.

This clone was seen more than once but under ten times. This chain uses TRBV3-1 (or the pseudogene TRBV3-2) with TRBJ1-1; the match to TRBD1 covers 9 bases. In germline, CDR1 is LGHDT, CDR2 YNNKEL (reference sequence). This CDR3 spans 15 amino acids. The J segment lost 2 bases and the V segment lost 4 bases, leaving 5 bases of the junction unmatched. The DNA for the CDR3 is TGTGCCAGCAGCCCCGACAGGGGGATAAACACTGAAGCTTTCTTT. Its translation: CASSPDRGINTEAFF.

The chain links TRBV2 to TRBJ2-1; 9 positions agree with TRBD1. The CDR3 consists of 12 residues. V shed 6 bases, J shed 8 bases, and the junction held 2 bases outside the gene matches. Per the germline V gene, CDR1 is SNHLY and CDR2 is FYNNEI. The CDR3 protein is CASSRDRDEQFF. The CDR3 DNA sequence: TGTGCCAGCAGCCGGGACAGGGATGAGCAGTTCTTC.

V is TRBV10-3 and J is TRBJ1-3; D not certain. Germline values: CDR1 ENHRY, CDR2 SYGVKD. The CDR3 is 14 amino acids. V gave up 4 bases and J gave up 7 bases, with 14 bases separating them. CDR3 loop: CAISGRGSWNTIYF. In DNA form, the CDR3 reads TGTGCCATCAGTGGTCGGGGTTCTTGGAACACCATATATTTT.

The V and J genes are TRBV5-1 and TRBJ2-7; D is uncertain. Germline CDR1 and CDR2: SGHRS and YFSETQ. Trimming left V 1 base short and J 1 base short, with 3 bases between. The CDR3 spans 12 residues. CDR3 loop: CASSLPSYEQYF. DNA of the CDR3: TGCGCCAGCAGCTTGCCTTCCTACGAGCAGTACTTC.

The chain recombines TRBV11-2 with TRBJ1-4; D uncertain. The CDR3 has 15 amino acids. Trimming took off 5 bases at V and 0 bases at J, with 10 bases between the two ends. Germline CDR1 and CDR2: SGHAT and FQNNGV. The CDR3 sequence is CASSLRFTTNEKLFF. DNA of the CDR3: TGTGCCAGCAGCCTCAGATTTACAACTAATGAAAAACTGTTTTTT.

The chain employs TRBV7-2 and TRBJ1-1, with D perhaps TRBD1 (6 bases). V was trimmed by 5 bases and J by 5 bases, leaving 12 bases between them. The CDR3 runs to 13 residues. The germline gives CDR1 SGHTA, CDR2 FQGNSA. CDR3 sequence (DNA): TGTGCCAGCAGCCTCACTCAGGGGACTGAAGCTTTCTTT. Residues: CASSLTQGTEAFF.

The CDR3 coding sequence is TGTGCCAGCAGCTTACAGGGGCTGAGCAATCAGCCCCAGCATTTT. It specifies CASSLQGLSNQPQHF. The rearrangement links TRBV7-2 to TRBJ1-5; tentatively, D is TRBD1 (6 bases). V was cut by 2 bases and J by 1 base, with 9 bases left in between. The CDR3 consists of 15 residues. The V gene's germline CDR1 is SGHTA and CDR2 FQGNSA.

The genes are TRBV4-1 and TRBJ1-5, with D perhaps matching TRBD1 (5 bases). The CDR3 extends over 17 amino acids. CDR1 is MGHRA, CDR2 YSYEKL, per germline. V was cut by 1 base and J by 2 bases, with 15 bases left in between. DNA for the CDR3: TGCGCCAGCAGCCAAGGCAGGGTTATTCTTCGCAATCAGCCCCAGCATTTT. Amino acid sequence: CASSQGRVILRNQPQHF.

J is TRBJ1-5 and V is TRBV12-3 or TRBV12-4; 7 nucleotides line up with TRBD1. The J segment lost 6 bases and the V segment lost 3 bases, leaving 2 bases of the junction unmatched. This CDR3 region has 13 residues. CDR3 sequence: CASSLTGFQPQHF. The DNA of the CDR3 is TGTGCCAGCAGTTTGACAGGGTTTCAGCCCCAGCATTTT.

The chain carries TRBV15 and TRBJ2-3; D gene ambiguous. The CDR3 is 17 amino acids. Germline V gives CDR1 LNHNV, CDR2 YYDKDF (reference sequence). V lost 7 bases and J lost 0, with 20 bases in between. The CDR3 here is CATISGTCRTSTDTQYF. As DNA, the CDR3 is TGTGCCACCATTTCAGGTACGTGTAGAACTAGCACAGATACGCAGTATTTT.

The chain couples TRBV10-3 to TRBJ1-2, with TRBD1 matching over 9 bases. V shed 3 bases, J shed 3 bases, and the junction held 2 bases outside the gene matches. This CDR3 has 14 residues. The germline V gene encodes CDR1 ENHRY and CDR2 SYGVKD. The CDR3 DNA sequence: TGTGCCATCAGTGAAACAGGGGGCGACTATGGCTACACCTTC. This translates into CAISETGGDYGYTF.

The CDR3 loop is CASSQNRDRLTGYTF. The CDR3 region has the DNA TGTGCCAGCAGTCAAAATCGGGACAGACTTACCGGCTACACCTTC. The V and J genes are TRBV27 and TRBJ1-2, with 7 bases that match TRBD1. The CDR3 is 15 residues long. The V and J ends lost 5 bases and 8 bases, in that order; junction bases with no gene match: 14. Germline loops: CDR1 MNHEY, CDR2 SMNVEV (reference sequence).

This chain uses TRBV29-1 with TRBJ1-2; 7 bases map to TRBD1. V lost 3 bases to trimming and J lost 8 bases; unmatched junction nucleotides: 9. The germline V gene encodes CDR1 SQVTM and CDR2 ANQGSEA. The CDR3 totals 13 residues. The CDR3: CSVDIGGGAGYTF. CDR3 in DNA: TGCAGCGTTGATATTGGAGGGGGCGCGGGCTACACCTTC.

The rearrangement links TRBV5-4 to TRBJ2-3, with TRBD1 matching over 10 bases. The trim removed 4 bases at V and 1 base at J, leaving 9 bases unmatched. Per the germline V gene, CDR1 is SGHNT and CDR2 is YYREEE (reference sequence). The CDR3 covers 17 residues. CDR3 loop: CASSTGTGVVRTDTQYF. The CDR3 DNA sequence: TGTGCCAGCAGCACTGGGACAGGGGTGGTGCGCACAGATACGCAGTATTTT.

This clone appeared a single time. V usage is TRBV2 and J usage is TRBJ2-7, with TRBD2 matching 9 bases. Germline CDR1 is SNHLY and CDR2 is FYNNEI. The CDR3 is 15 amino acids. The trim removed 3 bases at V and 4 bases at J, leaving 7 bases unmatched. The CDR3 here is CASSELAGTAYEQYF. Written as DNA, the CDR3 is TGTGCCAGCAGTGAGCTAGCGGGAACCGCATACGAGCAGTACTTC.